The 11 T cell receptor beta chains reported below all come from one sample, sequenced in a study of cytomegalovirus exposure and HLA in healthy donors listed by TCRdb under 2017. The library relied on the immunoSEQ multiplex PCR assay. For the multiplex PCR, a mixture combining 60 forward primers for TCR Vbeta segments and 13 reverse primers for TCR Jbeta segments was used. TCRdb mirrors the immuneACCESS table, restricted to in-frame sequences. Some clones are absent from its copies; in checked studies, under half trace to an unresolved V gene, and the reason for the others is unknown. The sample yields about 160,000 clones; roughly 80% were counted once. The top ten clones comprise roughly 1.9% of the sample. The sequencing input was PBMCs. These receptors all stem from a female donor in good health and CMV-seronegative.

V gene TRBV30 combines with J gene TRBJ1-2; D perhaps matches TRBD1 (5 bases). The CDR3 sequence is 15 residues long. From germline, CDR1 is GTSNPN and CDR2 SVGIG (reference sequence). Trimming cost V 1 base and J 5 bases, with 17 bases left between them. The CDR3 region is CAWSARQGWAYGYTF. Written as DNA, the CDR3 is TGTGCCTGGAGTGCGAGGCAGGGCTGGGCTTATGGCTACACCTTC.

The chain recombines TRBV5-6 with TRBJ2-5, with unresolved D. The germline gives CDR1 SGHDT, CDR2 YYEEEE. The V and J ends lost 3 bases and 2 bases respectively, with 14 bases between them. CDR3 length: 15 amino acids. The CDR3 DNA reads TGTGCCAGCAGCTCCGGCCGACACGTTCAAGAGACCCAGTACTTC. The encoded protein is CASSSGRHVQETQYF.

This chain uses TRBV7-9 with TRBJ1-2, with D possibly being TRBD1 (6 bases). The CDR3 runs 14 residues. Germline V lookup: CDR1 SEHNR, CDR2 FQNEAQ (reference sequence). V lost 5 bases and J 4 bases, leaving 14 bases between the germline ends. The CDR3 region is CASSPRGGRYGYTF. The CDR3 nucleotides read TGTGCCAGCAGCCCCCGGGGGGGGCGCTATGGCTACACCTTC.

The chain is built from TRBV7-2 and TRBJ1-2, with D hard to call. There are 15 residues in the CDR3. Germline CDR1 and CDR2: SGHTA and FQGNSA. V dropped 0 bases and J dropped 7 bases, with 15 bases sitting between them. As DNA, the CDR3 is TGTGCCAGCAGCTTAGCGCCCTGGCTACCGGGTGGCTACACCTTC. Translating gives CASSLAPWLPGGYTF. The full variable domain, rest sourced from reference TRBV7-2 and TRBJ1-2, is GAGVSQSPSNKVTEKGKDVELRCDPISGHTALYWYRQSLGQGLEFLIYFQGNSAPDKSGLPSDRFSAERTGGSVSTLTIQRTQQEDSAVYLCASSLAPWLPGGYTFGSGTRLTVV.

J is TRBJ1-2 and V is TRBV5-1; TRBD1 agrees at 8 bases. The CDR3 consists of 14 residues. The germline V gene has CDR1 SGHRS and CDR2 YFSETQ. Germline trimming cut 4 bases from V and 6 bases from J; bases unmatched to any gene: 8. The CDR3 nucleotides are TGCGCCAGCAGCCCCCGGACAGGGCAGCATGGCTACACCTTC. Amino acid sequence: CASSPRTGQHGYTF.

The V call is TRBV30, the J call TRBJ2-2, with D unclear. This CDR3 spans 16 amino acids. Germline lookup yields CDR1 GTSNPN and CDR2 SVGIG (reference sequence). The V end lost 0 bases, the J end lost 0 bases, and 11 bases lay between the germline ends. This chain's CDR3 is CAWSVAVFSNTGELFF. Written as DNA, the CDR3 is TGTGCCTGGAGTGTAGCTGTATTCTCGAACACCGGGGAGCTGTTTTTT.

The CDR3 protein is CASSLGGPYNTQYF. Written as DNA, the CDR3 is TGTGCCAGCAGCTTAGGGGGCCCATATAATACGCAGTATTTT. The gene calls are TRBV5-4 and TRBJ2-3; 7 bases are shared with TRBD1. The CDR3 is made up of 14 amino acids. Germline CDR1 SGHNT, CDR2 YYREEE (reference sequence). J lost 7 bases, V lost 2 bases, and 7 bases had no gene match.

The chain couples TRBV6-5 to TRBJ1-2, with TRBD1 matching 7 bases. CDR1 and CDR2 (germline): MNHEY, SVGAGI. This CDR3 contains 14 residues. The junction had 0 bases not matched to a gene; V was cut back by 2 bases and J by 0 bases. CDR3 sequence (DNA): TGTGCCAGCAGTTACAGGGGGCCTAACTATGGCTACACCTTC. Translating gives CASSYRGPNYGYTF.

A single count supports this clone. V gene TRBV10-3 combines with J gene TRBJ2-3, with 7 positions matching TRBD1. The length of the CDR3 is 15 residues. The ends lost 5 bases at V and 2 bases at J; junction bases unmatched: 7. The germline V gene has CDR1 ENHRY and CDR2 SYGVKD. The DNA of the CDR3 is TGTGCCATCAGTTCCGGGACAGTTGACACAGATACGCAGTATTTT. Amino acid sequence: CAISSGTVDTDTQYF.

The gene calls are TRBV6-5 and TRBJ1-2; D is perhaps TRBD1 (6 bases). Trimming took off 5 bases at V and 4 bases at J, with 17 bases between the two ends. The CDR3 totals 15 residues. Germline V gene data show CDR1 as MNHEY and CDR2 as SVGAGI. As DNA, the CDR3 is TGTGCCAGCAGTGTCACAGGGTCCCCTTTCTATGGCTACACCTTC. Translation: CASSVTGSPFYGYTF.

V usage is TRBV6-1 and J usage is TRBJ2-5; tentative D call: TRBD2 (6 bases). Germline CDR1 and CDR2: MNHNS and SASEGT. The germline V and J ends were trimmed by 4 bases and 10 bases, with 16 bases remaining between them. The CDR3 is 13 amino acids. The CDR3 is CASSVTPDGSQYF. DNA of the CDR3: TGTGCCAGCAGTGTTACGCCAGACGGGAGCCAGTACTTC.